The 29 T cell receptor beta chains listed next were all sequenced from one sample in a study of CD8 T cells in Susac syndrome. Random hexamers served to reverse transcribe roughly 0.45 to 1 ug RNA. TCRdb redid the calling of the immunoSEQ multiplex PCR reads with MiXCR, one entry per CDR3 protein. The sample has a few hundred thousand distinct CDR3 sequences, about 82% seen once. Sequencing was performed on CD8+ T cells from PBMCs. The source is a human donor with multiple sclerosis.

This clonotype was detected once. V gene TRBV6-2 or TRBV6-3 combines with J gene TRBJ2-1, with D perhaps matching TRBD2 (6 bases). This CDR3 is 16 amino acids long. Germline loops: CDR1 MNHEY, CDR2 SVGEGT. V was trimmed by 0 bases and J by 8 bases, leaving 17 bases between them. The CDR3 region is CASSYSRRLDLDEQFF. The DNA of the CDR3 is TGTGCCAGCAGTTACTCCCGAAGACTAGATCTGGATGAGCAGTTCTTC.

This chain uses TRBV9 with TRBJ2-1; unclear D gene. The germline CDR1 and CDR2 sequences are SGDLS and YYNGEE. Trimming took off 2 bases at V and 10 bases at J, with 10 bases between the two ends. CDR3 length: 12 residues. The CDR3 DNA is TGTGCCAGCAGCGTGGCCGACGGAGAGCAGTTCTTC. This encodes CASSVADGEQFF.

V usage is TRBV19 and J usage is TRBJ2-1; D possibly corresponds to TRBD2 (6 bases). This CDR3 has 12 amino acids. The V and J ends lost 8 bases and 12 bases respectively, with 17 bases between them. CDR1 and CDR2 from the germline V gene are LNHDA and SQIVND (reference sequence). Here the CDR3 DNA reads TGTGCCAGTTGGGACGGAGGGCAAGGGCAGTTCTTC. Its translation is CASWDGGQGQFF.

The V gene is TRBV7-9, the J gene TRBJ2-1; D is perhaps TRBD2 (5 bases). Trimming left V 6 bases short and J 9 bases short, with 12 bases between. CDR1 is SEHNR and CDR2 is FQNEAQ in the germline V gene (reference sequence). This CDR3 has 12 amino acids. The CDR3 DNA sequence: TGTGCCAGCAGTTCCCTAGGAGGTGAGCAGTTCTTC. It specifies CASSSLGGEQFF.

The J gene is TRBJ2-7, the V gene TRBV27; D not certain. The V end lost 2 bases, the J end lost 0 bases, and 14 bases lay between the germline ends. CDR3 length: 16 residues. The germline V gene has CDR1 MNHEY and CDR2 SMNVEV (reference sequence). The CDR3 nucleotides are TGTGCCAGCAGTTTAGACTCCGGTAAGACCTCCTACGAGCAGTACTTC. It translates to CASSLDSGKTSYEQYF.

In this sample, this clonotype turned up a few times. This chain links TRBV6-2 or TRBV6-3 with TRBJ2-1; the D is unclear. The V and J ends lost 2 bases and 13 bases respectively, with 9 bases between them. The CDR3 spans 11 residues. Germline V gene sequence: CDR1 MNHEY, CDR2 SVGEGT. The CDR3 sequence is CASSYGWDQFF. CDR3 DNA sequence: TGTGCCAGCAGTTACGGGTGGGATCAGTTCTTC.

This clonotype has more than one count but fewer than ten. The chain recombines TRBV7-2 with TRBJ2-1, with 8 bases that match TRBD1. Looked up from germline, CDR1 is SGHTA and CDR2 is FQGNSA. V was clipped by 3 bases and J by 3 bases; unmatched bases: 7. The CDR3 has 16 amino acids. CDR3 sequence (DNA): TGTGCCAGCAGCTTCGCCACAGGGGGAGTCTACAATGAGCAGTTCTTC. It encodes CASSFATGGVYNEQFF.

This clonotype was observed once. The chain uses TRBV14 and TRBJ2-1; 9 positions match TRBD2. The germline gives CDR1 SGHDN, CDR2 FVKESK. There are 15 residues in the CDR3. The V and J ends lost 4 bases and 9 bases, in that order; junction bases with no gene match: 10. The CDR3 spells CASSPYLAGRGEQFF. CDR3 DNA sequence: TGTGCCAGCAGCCCCTACCTAGCGGGACGGGGTGAGCAGTTCTTC.

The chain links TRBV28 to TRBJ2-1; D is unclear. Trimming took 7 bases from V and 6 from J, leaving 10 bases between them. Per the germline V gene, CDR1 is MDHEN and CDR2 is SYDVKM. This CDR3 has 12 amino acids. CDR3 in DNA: TGTGCCAGCACCCTGGAAGGCAATGAGCAGTTCTTC. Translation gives CASTLEGNEQFF.

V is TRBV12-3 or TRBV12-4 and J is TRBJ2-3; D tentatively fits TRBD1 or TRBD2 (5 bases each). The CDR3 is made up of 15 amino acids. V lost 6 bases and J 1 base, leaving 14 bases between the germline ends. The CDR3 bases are TGTGCCAGCAGCCCAGGGAGCGCCGGCACAGATACGCAGTATTTT. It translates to CASSPGSAGTDTQYF.

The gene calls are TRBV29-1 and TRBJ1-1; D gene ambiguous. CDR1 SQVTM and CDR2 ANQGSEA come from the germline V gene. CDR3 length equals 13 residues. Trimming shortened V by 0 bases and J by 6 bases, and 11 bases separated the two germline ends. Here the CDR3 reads CSVEDHPLPEAFF. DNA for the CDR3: TGCAGCGTTGAAGATCACCCTTTACCTGAAGCTTTCTTT.

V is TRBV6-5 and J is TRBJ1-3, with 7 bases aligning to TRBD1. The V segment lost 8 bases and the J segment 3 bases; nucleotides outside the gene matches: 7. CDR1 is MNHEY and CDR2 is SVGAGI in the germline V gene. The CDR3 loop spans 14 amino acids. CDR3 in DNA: TGTGCCAGCTCAACAGGGGACAGTGGAAACACCATATATTTT. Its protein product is CASSTGDSGNTIYF.

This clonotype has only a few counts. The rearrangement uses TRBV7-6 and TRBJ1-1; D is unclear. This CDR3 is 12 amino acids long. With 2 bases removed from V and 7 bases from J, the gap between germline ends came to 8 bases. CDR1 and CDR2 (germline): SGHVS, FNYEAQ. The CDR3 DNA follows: TGTGCCAGCAGCTTACTCCAGGATGAAGCTTTCTTT. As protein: CASSLLQDEAFF.

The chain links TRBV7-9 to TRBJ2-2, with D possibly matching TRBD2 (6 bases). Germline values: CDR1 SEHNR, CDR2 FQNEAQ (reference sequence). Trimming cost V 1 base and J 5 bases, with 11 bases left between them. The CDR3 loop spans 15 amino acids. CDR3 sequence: CASSLVGGRTGELFF. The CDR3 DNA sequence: TGTGCCAGCAGCTTAGTCGGGGGACGTACCGGGGAGCTGTTTTTT.

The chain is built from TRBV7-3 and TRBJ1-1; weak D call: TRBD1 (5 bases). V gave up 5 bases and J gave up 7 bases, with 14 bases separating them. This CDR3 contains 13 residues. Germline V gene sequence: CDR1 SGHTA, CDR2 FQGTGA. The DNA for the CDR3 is TGTGCCAGCAGCCCGCAGGGAAAGGGTGAAGCTTTCTTT. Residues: CASSPQGKGEAFF.

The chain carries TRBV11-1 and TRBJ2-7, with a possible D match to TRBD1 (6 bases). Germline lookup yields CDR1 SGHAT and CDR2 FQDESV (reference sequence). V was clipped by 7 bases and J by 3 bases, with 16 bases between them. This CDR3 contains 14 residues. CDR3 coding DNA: TGTGCCAGCACCCGAGGACAGAATTTCTACGAGCAGTACTTC. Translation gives CASTRGQNFYEQYF.

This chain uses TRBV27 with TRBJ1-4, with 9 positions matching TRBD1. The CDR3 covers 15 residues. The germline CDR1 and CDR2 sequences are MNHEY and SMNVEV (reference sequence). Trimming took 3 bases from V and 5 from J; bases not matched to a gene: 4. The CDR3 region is CASSFNRGQNEKLFF. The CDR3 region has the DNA TGTGCCAGCAGTTTTAACAGGGGGCAAAATGAAAAACTGTTTTTT.

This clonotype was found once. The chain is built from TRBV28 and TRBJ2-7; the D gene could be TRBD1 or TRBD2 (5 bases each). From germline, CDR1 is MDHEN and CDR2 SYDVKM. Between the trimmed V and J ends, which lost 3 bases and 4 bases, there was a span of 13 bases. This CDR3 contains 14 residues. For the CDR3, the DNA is TGTGCCAGCAGTTTGGGACGCCAGGGATACGAGCAGTACTTC. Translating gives CASSLGRQGYEQYF.

CDR3 amino acids: CASSAGPRDTEAFF. For the CDR3, the DNA is TGCGCCAGCAGCGCGGGTCCCCGAGACACTGAAGCTTTCTTT. This chain uses TRBV5-1 with TRBJ1-1, with D unclear. Germline V lookup: CDR1 SGHRS, CDR2 YFSETQ. The V end was cut by 4 bases, the J end by 3 bases, with 13 bases between. This CDR3 is 14 amino acids long.

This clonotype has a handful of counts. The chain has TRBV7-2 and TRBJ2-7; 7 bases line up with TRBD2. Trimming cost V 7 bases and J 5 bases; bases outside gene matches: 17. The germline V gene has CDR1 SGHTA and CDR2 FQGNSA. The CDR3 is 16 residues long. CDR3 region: CASIPEAGVLPDEQYF. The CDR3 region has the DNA TGTGCCAGCATCCCGGAGGCGGGAGTTCTCCCTGACGAGCAGTACTTC.

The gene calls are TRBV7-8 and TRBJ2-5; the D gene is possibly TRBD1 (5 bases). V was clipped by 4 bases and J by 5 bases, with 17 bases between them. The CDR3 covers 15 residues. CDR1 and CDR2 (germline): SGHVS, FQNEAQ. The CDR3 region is CASSSGLGVGETQYF. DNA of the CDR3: TGTGCCAGCAGCTCAGGGCTTGGGGTTGGGGAGACCCAGTACTTC.

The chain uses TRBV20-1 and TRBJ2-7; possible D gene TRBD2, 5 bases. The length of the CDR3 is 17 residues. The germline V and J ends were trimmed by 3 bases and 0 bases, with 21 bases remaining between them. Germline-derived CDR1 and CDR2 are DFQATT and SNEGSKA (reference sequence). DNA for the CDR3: TGCAGTGCTAGTGACGACCGAAAAAGCGGACGCTCCTACGAGCAGTACTTC. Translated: CSASDDRKSGRSYEQYF.

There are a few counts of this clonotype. The DNA for the CDR3 is TGTGCCAGCAGTTCCCTCGACAGTTCGGAGACTGAAGCTTTCTTT. Protein product: CASSSLDSSETEAFF. The chain has TRBV6-2 or TRBV6-3 and TRBJ1-1, with D possibly TRBD1 on 5 matching bases. Germline V lookup: CDR1 MNHEY, CDR2 SVGEGT. The V and J ends lost 4 bases and 5 bases respectively, with 17 bases between them. This CDR3 spans 15 amino acids.

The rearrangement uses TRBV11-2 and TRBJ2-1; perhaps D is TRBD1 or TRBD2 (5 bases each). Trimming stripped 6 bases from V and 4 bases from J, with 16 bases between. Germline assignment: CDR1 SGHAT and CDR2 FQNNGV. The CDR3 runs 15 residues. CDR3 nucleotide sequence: TGTGCCAGCAGGTACCGGGACCGGCCGTACAATGAGCAGTTCTTC. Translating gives CASRYRDRPYNEQFF.

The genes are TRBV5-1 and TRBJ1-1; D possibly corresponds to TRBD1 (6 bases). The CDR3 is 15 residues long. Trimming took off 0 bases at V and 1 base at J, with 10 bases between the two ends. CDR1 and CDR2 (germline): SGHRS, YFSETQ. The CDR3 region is CASSLGPGENTEAFF. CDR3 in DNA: TGCGCCAGCAGCTTGGGGCCAGGGGAGAACACTGAAGCTTTCTTT.

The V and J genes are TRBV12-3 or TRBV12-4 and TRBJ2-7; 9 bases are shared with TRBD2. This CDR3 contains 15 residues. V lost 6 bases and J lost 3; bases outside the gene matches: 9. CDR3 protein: CASRARLAVNYEQYF. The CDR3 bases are TGTGCCAGCAGAGCGCGACTAGCGGTTAACTACGAGCAGTACTTC.

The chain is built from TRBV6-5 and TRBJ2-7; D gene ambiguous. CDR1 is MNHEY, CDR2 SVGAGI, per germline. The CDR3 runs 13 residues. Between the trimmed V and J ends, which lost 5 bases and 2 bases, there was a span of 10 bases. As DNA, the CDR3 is TGTGCCAGCAGTCCCCGTGTCACCTACGAGCAGTACTTC. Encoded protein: CASSPRVTYEQYF.

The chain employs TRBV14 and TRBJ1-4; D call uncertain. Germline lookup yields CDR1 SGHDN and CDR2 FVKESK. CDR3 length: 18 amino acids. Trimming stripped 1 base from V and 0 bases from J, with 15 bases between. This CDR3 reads CASSQGQAQVATNEKLFF. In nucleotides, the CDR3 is TGTGCCAGCAGCCAAGGTCAGGCCCAGGTCGCAACTAATGAAAAACTGTTTTTT.

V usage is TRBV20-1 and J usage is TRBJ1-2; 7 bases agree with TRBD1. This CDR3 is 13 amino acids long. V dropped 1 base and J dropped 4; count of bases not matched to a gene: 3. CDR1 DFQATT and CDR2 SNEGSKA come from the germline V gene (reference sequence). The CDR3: CSARGRDSYGYTF. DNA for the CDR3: TGCAGTGCTAGAGGCCGGGACAGCTATGGCTACACCTTC.